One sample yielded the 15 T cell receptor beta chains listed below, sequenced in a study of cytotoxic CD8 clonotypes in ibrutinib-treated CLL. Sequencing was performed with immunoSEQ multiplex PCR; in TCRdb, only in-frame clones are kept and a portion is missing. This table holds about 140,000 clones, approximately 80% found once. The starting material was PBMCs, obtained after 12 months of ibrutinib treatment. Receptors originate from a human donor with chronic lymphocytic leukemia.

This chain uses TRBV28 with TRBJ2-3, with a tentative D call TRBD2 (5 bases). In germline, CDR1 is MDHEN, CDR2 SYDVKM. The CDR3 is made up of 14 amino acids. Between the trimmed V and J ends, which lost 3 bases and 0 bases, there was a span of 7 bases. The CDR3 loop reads CASSFKRSTDTQYF. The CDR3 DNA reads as TGTGCCAGCAGTTTCAAGCGGAGCACAGATACGCAGTATTTT.

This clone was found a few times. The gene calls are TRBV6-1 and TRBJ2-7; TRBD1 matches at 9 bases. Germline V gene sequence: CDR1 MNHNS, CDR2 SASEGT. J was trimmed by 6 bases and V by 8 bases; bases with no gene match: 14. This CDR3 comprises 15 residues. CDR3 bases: TGTGCCAGCCAAGGGTCCTGGACAGGGGACGCCGAGCAGTACTTC. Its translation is CASQGSWTGDAEQYF.

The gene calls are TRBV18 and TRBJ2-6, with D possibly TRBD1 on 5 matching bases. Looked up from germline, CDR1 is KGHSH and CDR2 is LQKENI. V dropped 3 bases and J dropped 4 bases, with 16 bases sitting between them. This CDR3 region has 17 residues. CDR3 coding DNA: TGTGCCAGCTCACCCGGAACGGCAGGGTCCGGGGCCAACGTCCTGACTTTC. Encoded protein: CASSPGTAGSGANVLTF.

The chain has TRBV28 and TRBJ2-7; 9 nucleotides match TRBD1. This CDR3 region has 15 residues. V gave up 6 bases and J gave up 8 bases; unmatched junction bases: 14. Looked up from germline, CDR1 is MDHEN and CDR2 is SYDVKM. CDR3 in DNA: TGTGCCAGCAGACGAACCGGGACAGGGTCTGGGCAGCAGTACTTC. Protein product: CASRRTGTGSGQQYF.

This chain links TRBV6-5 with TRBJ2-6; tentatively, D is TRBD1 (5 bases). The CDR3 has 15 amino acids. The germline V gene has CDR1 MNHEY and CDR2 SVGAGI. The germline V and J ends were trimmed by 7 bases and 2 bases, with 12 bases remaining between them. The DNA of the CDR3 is TGTGCCAGCACCCCGGCAGGGACTGGGGCCAACGTCCTGACTTTC. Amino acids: CASTPAGTGANVLTF.

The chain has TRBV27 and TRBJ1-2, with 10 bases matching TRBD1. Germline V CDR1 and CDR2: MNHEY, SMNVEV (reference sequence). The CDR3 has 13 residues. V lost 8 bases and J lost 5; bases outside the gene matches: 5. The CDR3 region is CASHGTGAYGYTF. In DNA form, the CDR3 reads TGTGCCAGCCACGGGACAGGGGCATATGGCTACACCTTC.

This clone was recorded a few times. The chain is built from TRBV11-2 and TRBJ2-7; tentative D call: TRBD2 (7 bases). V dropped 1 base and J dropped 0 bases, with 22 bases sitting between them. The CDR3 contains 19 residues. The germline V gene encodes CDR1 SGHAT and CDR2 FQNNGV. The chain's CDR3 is CASSLGQGGEGYSSYEQYF. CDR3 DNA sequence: TGTGCCAGCAGCTTAGGTCAAGGGGGGGAGGGATACTCCTCCTACGAGCAGTACTTC.

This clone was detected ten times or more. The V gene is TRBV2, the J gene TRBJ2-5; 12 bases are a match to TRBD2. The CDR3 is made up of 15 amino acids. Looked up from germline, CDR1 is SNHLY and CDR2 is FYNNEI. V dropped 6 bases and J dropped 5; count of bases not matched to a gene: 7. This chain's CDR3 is CASRVLAGGFETQYF. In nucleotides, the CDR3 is TGTGCCAGCAGGGTACTAGCGGGAGGATTCGAGACCCAGTACTTC.

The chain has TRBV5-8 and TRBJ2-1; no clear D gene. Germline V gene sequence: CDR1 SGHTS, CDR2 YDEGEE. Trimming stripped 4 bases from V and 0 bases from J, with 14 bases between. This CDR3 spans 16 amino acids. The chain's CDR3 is CASSMVFSSSYNEQFF. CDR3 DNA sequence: TGTGCCAGCAGCATGGTGTTCTCGAGCTCCTACAATGAGCAGTTCTTC.

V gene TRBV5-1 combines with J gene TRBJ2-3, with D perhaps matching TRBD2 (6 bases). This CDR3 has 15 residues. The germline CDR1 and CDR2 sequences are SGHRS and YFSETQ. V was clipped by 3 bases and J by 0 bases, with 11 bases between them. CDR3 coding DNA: TGCGCCAGCAGCTATAGCGGAGCTAGCACAGATACGCAGTATTTT. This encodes CASSYSGASTDTQYF.

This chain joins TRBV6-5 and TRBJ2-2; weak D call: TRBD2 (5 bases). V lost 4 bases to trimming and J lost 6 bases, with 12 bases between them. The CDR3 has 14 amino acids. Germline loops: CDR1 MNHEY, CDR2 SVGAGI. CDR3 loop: CASSFRGLAGELFF. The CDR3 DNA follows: TGTGCCAGCAGTTTTCGGGGTTTGGCCGGGGAGCTGTTTTTT.

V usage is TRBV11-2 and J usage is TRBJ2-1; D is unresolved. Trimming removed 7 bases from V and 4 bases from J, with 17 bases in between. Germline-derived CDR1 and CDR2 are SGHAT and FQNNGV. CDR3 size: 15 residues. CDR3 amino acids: CASISRRADYNEQFF. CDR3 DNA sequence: TGTGCCAGCATCTCCCGTAGGGCAGATTACAATGAGCAGTTCTTC.

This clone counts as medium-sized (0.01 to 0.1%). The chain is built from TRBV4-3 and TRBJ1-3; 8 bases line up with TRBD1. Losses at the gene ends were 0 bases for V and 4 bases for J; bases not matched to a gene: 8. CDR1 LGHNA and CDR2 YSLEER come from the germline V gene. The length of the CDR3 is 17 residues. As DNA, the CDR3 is TGCGCCAGCAGCCAAGACCAGGGGGCAGGGATGGGAAACACCATATATTTT. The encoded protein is CASSQDQGAGMGNTIYF.

CDR3 sequence: CASSFSGGALETQYF. CDR3 DNA: TGTGCCAGCAGCTTTAGCGGGGGGGCCCTAGAGACCCAGTACTTC. The genes are TRBV7-8 and TRBJ2-5; 11 nucleotides match TRBD2. Per germline, CDR1 SGHVS and CDR2 FQNEAQ. The CDR3 has 15 amino acids. J lost 4 bases, V lost 3 bases, and 4 bases had no gene match.

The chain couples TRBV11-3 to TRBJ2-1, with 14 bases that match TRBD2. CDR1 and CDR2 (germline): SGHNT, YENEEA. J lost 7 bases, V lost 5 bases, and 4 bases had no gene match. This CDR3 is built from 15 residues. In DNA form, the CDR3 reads TGTGCCAGCAGCCTTGGGACTAGCGGGAGTAATGAGCAGTTCTTC. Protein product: CASSLGTSGSNEQFF.